The 16 T cell receptor beta chains below all came from one sample that was sequenced in a study of control samples from healthy donors and cancer patients. TCRdb's copy holds only in-frame clones and misses some; the assay was immunoSEQ multiplex PCR. The table has approximately 150,000 clones, around 88% seen once. Sequencing used blood. The origin of the receptors is a man aged 18 to 29 in good health.

The chain joins TRBV30 to TRBJ2-6; no definite D call. V lost 2 bases, J lost 2 bases, and 7 bases lay in between. The CDR3 extends over 14 amino acids. The V gene's germline CDR1 is GTSNPN and CDR2 SVGIG (reference sequence). The CDR3 reads CAWSISTGANVLTF. CDR3 bases: TGTGCCTGGAGTATTTCAACTGGGGCCAACGTCCTGACTTTC.

The chain employs TRBV27 and TRBJ2-1, with D tentatively TRBD2 (6 bases). Germline lookup yields CDR1 MNHEY and CDR2 SMNVEV (reference sequence). V was trimmed by 2 bases and J by 3 bases, leaving 11 bases between them. The CDR3 runs to 15 residues. This CDR3 is CASSLAGRYYNEQFF. CDR3 bases: TGTGCCAGCAGTTTAGCGGGGCGCTACTACAATGAGCAGTTCTTC.

This clone came up a few times. The chain combines TRBV7-2 with TRBJ1-6; TRBD1 is a possible D gene (6 bases). The germline V gene has CDR1 SGHTA and CDR2 FQGNSA. The CDR3 is 14 amino acids. V was pared by 1 base and J by 11 bases, with 12 bases between. Written as DNA, the CDR3 is TGTGCCAGCAGCTTAGACGGGGGCGAGGCACCCCTCCACTTT. This gives the protein CASSLDGGEAPLHF. The full variable domain, completed using reference TRBV7-2 and TRBJ1-6, is GAGVSQSPSNKVTEKGKDVELRCDPISGHTALYWYRQSLGQGLEFLIYFQGNSAPDKSGLPSDRFSAERTGGSVSTLTIQRTQQEDSAVYLCASSLDGGEAPLHFGNGTRLTVT.

The chain uses TRBV11-2 and TRBJ2-2; TRBD2 matches at 10 bases. The CDR3 sequence is 16 residues long. CDR1 and CDR2 (germline): SGHAT, FQNNGV. V shed 3 bases and J 9 bases; nucleotides not matched to a gene: 10. The CDR3 DNA follows: TGTGCCAGCAGCTTGGACGACACTAGCGGGGACCGGGAGCTGTTTTTT. This gives the protein CASSLDDTSGDRELFF.

The gene calls are TRBV15 and TRBJ2-3; TRBD2 aligns across 8 bases. The CDR3 totals 20 residues. Trimming took 0 bases from V and 1 from J; bases not matched to a gene: 15. CDR1 is LNHNV and CDR2 is YYDKDF in the germline V gene (reference sequence). The CDR3 nucleotides are TGTGCCACCAGCAGAGATGCTCCGGGGGGGGTAGGCATCGGCACAGATACGCAGTATTTT. Protein: CATSRDAPGGVGIGTDTQYF.

The chain has TRBV11-1 and TRBJ2-2; D is uncertain. Germline V gene sequence: CDR1 SGHAT, CDR2 FQDESV (reference sequence). Trimming took 5 bases from V and 5 from J, leaving 12 bases between them. The CDR3 length is 14 residues. The CDR3 DNA sequence: TGTGCCAGCAGCGAATCCGTGGGGACCGGGGAGCTGTTTTTT. It translates to CASSESVGTGELFF.

This rearrangement joins TRBV6-5 to TRBJ2-7, with 7 bases that match TRBD1. The germline gives CDR1 MNHEY, CDR2 SVGAGI. V was pared by 8 bases and J by 3 bases, with 7 bases of the junction left unmatched. There are 13 residues in the CDR3. CDR3 region: CASRRDSNYEQYF. For the CDR3, the DNA is TGTGCCAGCCGTCGGGACAGTAACTACGAGCAGTACTTC.

The chain links TRBV5-1 to TRBJ1-2; tentatively, D is TRBD1 (5 bases). CDR3 length: 15 amino acids. The V gene lost 0 bases and the J gene lost 2 bases, with 11 bases spanning the gap. Germline CDR1 is SGHRS and CDR2 is YFSETQ. Here the CDR3 DNA reads TGCGCCAGCAGCTTGGGGGCAGGGCGAAACTATGGCTACACCTTC. Its protein product is CASSLGAGRNYGYTF.

This sequence joins TRBV19 and TRBJ1-2, with TRBD1 matching over 8 bases. The CDR3 has 13 residues. Trimming took 7 bases from V and 4 from J; bases not matched to a gene: 5. Germline CDR1 LNHDA, CDR2 SQIVND (reference sequence). CDR3 coding DNA: TGTGCCAGTACCCCAGGGGGCGTCTATGGCTACACCTTC. Translation gives CASTPGGVYGYTF.

The chain's CDR3 is CASSLTVNTEAFF. The CDR3 region has the DNA TGTGCCAGCAGCTTGACGGTGAACACTGAAGCTTTCTTT. V and J are TRBV5-4 and TRBJ1-1; D not certain. The V end was cut by 1 base, the J end by 0 bases, with 4 bases between. Looked up from germline, CDR1 is SGHNT and CDR2 is YYREEE (reference sequence). The length of the CDR3 is 13 residues.

With regard to this clone: This specimen includes other DNA sequences encoding the same CDR3. The gene calls are TRBV5-1 and TRBJ2-3; 8 bases agree with TRBD2. The germline CDR1 and CDR2 sequences are SGHRS and YFSETQ. V lost 2 bases to trimming and J lost 1 base; unmatched junction nucleotides: 0. The CDR3 spans 14 residues. The CDR3 is CASSLAGGTDTQYF. As DNA, the CDR3 is TGCGCCAGCAGCTTAGCGGGGGGCACAGATACGCAGTATTTT.

V and J are TRBV6-5 and TRBJ2-1; 7 bases fit TRBD1. This CDR3 contains 15 residues. Germline V gene sequence: CDR1 MNHEY, CDR2 SVGAGI. V was clipped by 6 bases and J by 0 bases; unmatched bases: 5. CDR3 sequence: CASSLGQSSYNEQFF. DNA for the CDR3: TGTGCCAGCAGCCTGGGACAGAGCTCCTACAATGAGCAGTTCTTC.

By share, this clone counts as medium-sized (0.01 to 0.1%). This chain connects TRBV7-9 to TRBJ1-2; no definite D call. The V gene lost 3 bases and the J gene lost 4 bases, with 9 bases spanning the gap. Germline values: CDR1 SEHNR, CDR2 FQNEAQ (reference sequence). This CDR3 contains 13 residues. CDR3 DNA: TGTGCCAGCAGCTTGGGCACCGTCTATGGCTACACCTTC. Translated: CASSLGTVYGYTF.

This sequence joins TRBV20-1 and TRBJ2-1; 9 bases match TRBD2. The germline gives CDR1 DFQATT, CDR2 SNEGSKA (reference sequence). The CDR3 has 20 amino acids. The trim removed 3 bases at V and 3 bases at J, leaving 21 bases unmatched. As DNA, the CDR3 is TGCAGTGCTAGTACACAAGGGTGGACCGATAGCGGGGGTGTCTACAATGAGCAGTTCTTC. Translating gives CSASTQGWTDSGGVYNEQFF.

The chain joins TRBV10-2 to TRBJ2-7, with D perhaps TRBD1 (6 bases). The CDR3 sequence is 16 residues long. The V end was cut by 6 bases, the J end by 2 bases, with 20 bases between. The germline CDR1 and CDR2 sequences are WSHSY and SAAADI. DNA of the CDR3: TGCGCCAGCAGGGTTGGGGACCGGGACATCCCCTACGAGCAGTACTTC. Translating gives CASRVGDRDIPYEQYF.

The chain uses TRBV18 and TRBJ1-2; D ambiguous. V was pared by 6 bases and J by 3 bases, with 8 bases between. The V gene's germline CDR1 is KGHSH and CDR2 LQKENI. The CDR3 has 12 amino acids. The CDR3: CASSPGDYGYTF. DNA for the CDR3: TGTGCCAGCTCCCCGGGAGACTATGGCTACACCTTC. Using reference TRBV18 and TRBJ1-2 for the parts outside the CDR3, the full variable domain is NAGVMQNPRHLVRRRGQEARLRCSPMKGHSHVYWYRQLPEEGLKFMVYLQKENIIDESGMPKERFSAEFPKEGPSILRIQQVVRGDSAAYFCASSPGDYGYTFGSGTRLTVV.